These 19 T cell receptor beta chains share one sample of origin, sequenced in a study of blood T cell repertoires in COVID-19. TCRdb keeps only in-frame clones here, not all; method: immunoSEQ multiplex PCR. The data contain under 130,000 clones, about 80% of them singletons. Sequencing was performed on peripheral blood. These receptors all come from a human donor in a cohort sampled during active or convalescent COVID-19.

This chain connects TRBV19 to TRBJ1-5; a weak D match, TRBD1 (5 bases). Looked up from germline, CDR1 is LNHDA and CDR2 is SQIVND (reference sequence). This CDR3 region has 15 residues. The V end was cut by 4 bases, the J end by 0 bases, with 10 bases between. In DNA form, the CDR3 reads TGTGCCAGTAGTAGGACAACGAATAGCAATCAGCCCCAGCATTTT. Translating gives CASSRTTNSNQPQHF.

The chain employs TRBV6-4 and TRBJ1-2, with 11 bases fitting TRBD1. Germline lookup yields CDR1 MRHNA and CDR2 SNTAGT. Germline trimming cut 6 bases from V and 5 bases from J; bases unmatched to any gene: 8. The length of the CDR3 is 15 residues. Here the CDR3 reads CASSPDRGLGYGYTF. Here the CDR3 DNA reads TGTGCCAGCAGCCCGGACAGGGGGCTGGGTTATGGCTACACCTTC.

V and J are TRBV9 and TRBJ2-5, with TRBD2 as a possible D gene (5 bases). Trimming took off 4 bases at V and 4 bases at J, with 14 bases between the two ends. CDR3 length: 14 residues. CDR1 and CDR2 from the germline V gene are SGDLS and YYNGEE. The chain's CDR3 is CASSPSGGSETQYF. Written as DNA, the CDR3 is TGTGCCAGCAGCCCGAGCGGCGGGTCAGAGACCCAGTACTTC. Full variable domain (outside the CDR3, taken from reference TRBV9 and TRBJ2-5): DSGVTQTPKHLITATGQRVTLRCSPRSGDLSVYWYQQSLDQGLQFLIQYYNGEERAKGNILERFSAQQFPDLHSELNLSSLELGDSALYFCASSPSGGSETQYFGPGTRLLVL.

The CDR3 loop reads CASSLTSGGASSTDTQYF. The CDR3 DNA reads TGCGCCAGCAGCCTGACTAGCGGGGGGGCTTCTAGCACAGATACGCAGTATTTT. This chain links TRBV4-1 with TRBJ2-3; 14 bases match TRBD2. The germline V gene has CDR1 MGHRA and CDR2 YSYEKL. The CDR3 extends over 18 amino acids. Trimming removed 4 bases from V and 0 bases from J; junction bases left unmatched: 6.

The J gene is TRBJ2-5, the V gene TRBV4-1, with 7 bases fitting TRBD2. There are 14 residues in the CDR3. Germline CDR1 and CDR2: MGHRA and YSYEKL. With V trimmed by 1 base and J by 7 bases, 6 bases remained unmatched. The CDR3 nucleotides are TGCGCCAGCAGCCAAGGGGGGGGAGACGGGACCCAGTACTTC. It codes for CASSQGGGDGTQYF.

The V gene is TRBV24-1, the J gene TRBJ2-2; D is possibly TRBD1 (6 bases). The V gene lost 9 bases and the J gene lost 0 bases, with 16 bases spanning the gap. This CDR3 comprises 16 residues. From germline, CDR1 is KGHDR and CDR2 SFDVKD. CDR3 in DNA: TGTGCCACCGGAAGCCTGGGGACAACGAACACCGGGGAGCTGTTTTTT. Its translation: CATGSLGTTNTGELFF.

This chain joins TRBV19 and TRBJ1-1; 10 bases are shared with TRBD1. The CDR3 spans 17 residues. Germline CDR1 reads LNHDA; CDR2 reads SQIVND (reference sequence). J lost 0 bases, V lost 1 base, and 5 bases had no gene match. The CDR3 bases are TGTGCCAGTAGTATAGTGGTCGGGACAGGGGTGAACACTGAAGCTTTCTTT. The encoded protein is CASSIVVGTGVNTEAFF.

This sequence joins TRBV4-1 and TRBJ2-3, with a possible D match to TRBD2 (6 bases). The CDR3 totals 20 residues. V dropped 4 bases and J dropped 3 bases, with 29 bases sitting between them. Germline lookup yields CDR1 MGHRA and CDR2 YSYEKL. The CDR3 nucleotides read TGCGCCAGCAGCCTCTTTGGTGCGTCCGGGACTCCTCAAATTACAGATACGCAGTATTTT. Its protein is CASSLFGASGTPQITDTQYF.

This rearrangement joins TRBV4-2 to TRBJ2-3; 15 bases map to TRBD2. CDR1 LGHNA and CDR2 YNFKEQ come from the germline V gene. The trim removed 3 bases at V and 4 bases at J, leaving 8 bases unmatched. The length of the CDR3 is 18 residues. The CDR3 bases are TGTGCCAGCAGCCAGGAAGGGACTAGCGGGGGGCTTGCAGATACGCAGTATTTT. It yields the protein CASSQEGTSGGLADTQYF.

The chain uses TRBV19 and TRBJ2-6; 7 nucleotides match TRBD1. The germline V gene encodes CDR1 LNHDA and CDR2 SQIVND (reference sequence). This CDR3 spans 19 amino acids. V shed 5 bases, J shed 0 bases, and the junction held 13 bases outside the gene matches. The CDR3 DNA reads TGTGCCAGTAGTCCCAGGACAGGTCTTTCACTCTCTGGGGCCAACGTCCTGACTTTC. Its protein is CASSPRTGLSLSGANVLTF. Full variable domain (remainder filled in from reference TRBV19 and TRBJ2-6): DGGITQSPKYLFRKEGQNVTLSCEQNLNHDAMYWYRQDPGQGLRLIYYSQIVNDFQKGDIAEGYSVSREKKESFPLTVTSAQKNPTAFYLCASSPRTGLSLSGANVLTFGAGSRLTVL.

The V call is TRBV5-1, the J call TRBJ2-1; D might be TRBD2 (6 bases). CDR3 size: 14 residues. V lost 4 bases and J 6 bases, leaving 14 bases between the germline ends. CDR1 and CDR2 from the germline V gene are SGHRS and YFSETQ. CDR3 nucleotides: TGCGCCAGCAGCCCTGCATTGGGAGGCAATGAGCAGTTCTTC. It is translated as CASSPALGGNEQFF.

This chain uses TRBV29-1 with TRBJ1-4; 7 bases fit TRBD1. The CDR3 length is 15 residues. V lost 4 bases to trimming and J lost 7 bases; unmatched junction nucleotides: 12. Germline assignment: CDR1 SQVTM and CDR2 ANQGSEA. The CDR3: CSVAPGTVESEKLFF. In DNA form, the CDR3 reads TGCAGCGTTGCCCCTGGGACAGTCGAATCTGAAAAACTGTTTTTT. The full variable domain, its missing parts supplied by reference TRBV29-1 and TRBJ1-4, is SAVISQKPSRDICQRGTSLTIQCQVDSQVTMMFWYRQQPGQSLTLIATANQGSEATYESGFVIDKFPISRPNLTFSTLTVSNMSPEDSSIYLCSVAPGTVESEKLFFGSGTQLSVL.

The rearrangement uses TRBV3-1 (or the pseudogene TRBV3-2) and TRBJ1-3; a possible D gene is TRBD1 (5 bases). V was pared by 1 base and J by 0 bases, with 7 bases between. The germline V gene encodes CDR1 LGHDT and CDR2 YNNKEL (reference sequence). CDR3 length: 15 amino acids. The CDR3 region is CASSQGQISGNTIYF. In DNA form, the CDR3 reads TGTGCCAGCAGCCAAGGACAGATCTCTGGAAACACCATATATTTT.

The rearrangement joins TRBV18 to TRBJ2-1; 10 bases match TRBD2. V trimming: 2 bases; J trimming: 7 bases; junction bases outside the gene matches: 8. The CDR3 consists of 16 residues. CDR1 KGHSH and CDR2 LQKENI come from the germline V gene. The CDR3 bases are TGTGCCAGCTCACCAGGGAGCGGGGGGGCCAAAAATGAGCAGTTCTTC. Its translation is CASSPGSGGAKNEQFF.

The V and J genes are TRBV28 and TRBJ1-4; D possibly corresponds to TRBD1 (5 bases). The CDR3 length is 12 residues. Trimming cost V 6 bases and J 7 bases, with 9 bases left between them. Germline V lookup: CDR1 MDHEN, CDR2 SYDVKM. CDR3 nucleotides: TGTGCCAGCAGAGGGGTTGCTGAAAAACTGTTTTTT. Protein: CASRGVAEKLFF.

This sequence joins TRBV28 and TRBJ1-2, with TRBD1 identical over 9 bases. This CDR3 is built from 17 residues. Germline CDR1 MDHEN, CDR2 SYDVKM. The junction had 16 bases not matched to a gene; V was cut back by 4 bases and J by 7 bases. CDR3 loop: CASSSMGPQGANLGYTF. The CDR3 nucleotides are TGTGCCAGCAGTTCTATGGGGCCACAGGGGGCAAATCTTGGCTACACCTTC.

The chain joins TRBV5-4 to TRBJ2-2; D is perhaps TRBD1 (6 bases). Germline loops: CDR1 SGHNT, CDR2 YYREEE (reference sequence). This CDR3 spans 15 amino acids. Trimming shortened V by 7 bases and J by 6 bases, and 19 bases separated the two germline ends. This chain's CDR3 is CASGRGGTFSGELFF. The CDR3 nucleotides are TGTGCCAGCGGACGAGGGGGAACTTTTTCCGGGGAGCTGTTTTTT.

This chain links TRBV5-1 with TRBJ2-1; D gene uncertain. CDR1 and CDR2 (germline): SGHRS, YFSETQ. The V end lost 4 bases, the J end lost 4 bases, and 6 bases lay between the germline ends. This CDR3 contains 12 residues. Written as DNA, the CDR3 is TGCGCCAGCAGCCTTTTATACAATGAGCAGTTCTTC. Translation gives CASSLLYNEQFF.

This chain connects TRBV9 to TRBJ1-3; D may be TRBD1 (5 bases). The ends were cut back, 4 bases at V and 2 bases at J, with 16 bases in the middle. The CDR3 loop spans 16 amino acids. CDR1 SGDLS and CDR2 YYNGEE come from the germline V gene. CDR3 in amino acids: CASSKDSLSPGNTIYF. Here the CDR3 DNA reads TGTGCCAGCAGCAAAGACAGCCTCTCGCCTGGAAACACCATATATTTT.